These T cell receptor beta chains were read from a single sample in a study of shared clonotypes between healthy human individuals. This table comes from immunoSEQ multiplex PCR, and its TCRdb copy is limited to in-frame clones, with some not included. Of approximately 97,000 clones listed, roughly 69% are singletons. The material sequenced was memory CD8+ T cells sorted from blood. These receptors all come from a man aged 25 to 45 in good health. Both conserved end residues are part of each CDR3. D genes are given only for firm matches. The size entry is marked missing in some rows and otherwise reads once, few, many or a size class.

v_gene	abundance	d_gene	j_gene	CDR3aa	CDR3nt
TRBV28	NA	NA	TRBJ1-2	CASSFTGNYGYTF	TGTGCCAGCAGTTTCACAGGGAACTATGGCTACACCTTC
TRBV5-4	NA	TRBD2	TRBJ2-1	CASAQREYNEQFF	TGTGCCAGCGCCCAGCGGGAGTACAATGAGCAGTTCTTC
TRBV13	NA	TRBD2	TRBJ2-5	CASSPPLGAGPTGETQYF	TGTGCCAGCAGCCCGCCCCTTGGAGCGGGACCCACCGGGGAGACCCAGTACTTC
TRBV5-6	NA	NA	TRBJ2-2	CASSFGSGLYTGELFF	TGTGCCAGCAGCTTCGGTAGCGGACTCTACACCGGGGAGCTGTTTTTT
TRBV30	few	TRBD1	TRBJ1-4	CAWLGQGREKLFF	TGTGCCTGGTTAGGACAGGGAAGGGAAAAACTGTTTTTT
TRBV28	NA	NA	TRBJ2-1	CASSLEGNEQFF	TGTGCCAGCAGTTTAGAAGGGAATGAGCAGTTCTTC
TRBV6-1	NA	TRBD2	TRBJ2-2	CASRERIGLAGPANTGELFF	TGTGCCAGCAGAGAAAGAATTGGACTAGCGGGCCCAGCGAACACCGGGGAGCTGTTTTTT
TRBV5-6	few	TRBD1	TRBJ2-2	CASSLVGVGGWNTGELFF	TGTGCCAGCAGCTTGGTGGGTGTAGGGGGCTGGAACACCGGGGAGCTGTTTTTT
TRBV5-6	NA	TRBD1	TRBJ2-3	CASSLAPRYRGTSTDTQYF	TGTGCCAGCAGCTTGGCCCCCCGATACAGGGGGACTAGCACAGATACGCAGTATTTT
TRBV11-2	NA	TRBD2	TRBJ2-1	CASSLRALAGGSYNEQFF	TGTGCCAGCAGCCTACGGGCTCTAGCGGGAGGCTCCTACAATGAGCAGTTCTTC
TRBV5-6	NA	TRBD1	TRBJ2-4	CASSLTGEMGIQYF	TGTGCCAGCAGCTTGACAGGGGAGATGGGCATTCAGTACTTC
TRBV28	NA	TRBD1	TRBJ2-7	CASSPGQGTYEQYF	TGTGCCAGCAGTCCGGGACAGGGGACCTACGAGCAGTACTTC
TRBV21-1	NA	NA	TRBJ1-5	CARTGSVYPQHF	TGTGCCAGGACAGGTTCAGTTTATCCCCAGCATTTT
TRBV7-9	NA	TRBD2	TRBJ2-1	CASSGGLAGITYNEQFF	TGTGCCAGCAGCGGGGGACTAGCGGGTATAACCTACAATGAGCAGTTCTTC
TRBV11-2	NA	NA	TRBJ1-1	CASSPWGSRGTEAFF	TGTGCCAGCAGCCCCTGGGGTTCCCGAGGGACTGAAGCTTTCTTT
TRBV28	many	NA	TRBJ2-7	CASSFINYEQYF	TGTGCCAGCAGTTTCATCAACTACGAGCAGTACTTC
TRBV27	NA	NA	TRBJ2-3	CASSLDQGGTQYF	TGTGCCAGCAGTTTAGACCAGGGGGGTACGCAGTATTTT
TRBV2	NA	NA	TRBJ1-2	CASSKNLGNDGYTF	TGTGCCAGCAGTAAAAACTTGGGCAACGATGGCTACACCTTC
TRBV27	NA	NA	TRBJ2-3	CASSFHPATDTQYF	TGTGCCAGCAGTTTCCATCCGGCCACAGATACGCAGTATTTT
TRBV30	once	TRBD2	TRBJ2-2	CACHPAGDWDTGELFF	TGTGCCTGCCACCCAGCGGGAGACTGGGACACCGGGGAGCTGTTTTTT